Given below is one T cell receptor (beta chain) in context. This sample was taken from a study of blood T cell repertoires in COVID-19. Whole-study context: Collection of acute and convalescent COVID-19 samples took place in the United States, Italy and Spain.

The length of the CDR3 is 15 residues. Germline CDR1 and CDR2: SGHVS and FNYEAQ. The V gene lost 5 bases and the J gene lost 0 bases, with 10 bases spanning the gap. Recruits, aged 18 to 89 years, lived in about two dozen US areas. Symptom resolution, clearance, or two negative PCRs marked donors in Cohort 3 as recovered. Study processing details: Nucleated cell counts were estimated from reference gene primer amplification. Libraries were prepared by immunoSEQ multiplex PCR; TCRdb keeps only in-frame clonotypes and omits some of them. The V and J calls and clone size were taken over from that table, and D and trimming were inferred from the DNA. The data contain around 500,000 clones, more than 85% of them seen just once; the ten biggest clones take up 8.3%.

The V and J genes are TRBV7-6 and TRBJ1-4; a weak D match, TRBD1 (5 bases). This TCR came from a woman aged 55-75 years who had recovered from COVID-19. Sequencing input: PBMCs or T cells enriched from blood (not recorded which). CDR3 in DNA: TGTGCCAGCAGCCCGGGGGGATCAACTAATGAAAAACTGTTTTTT. As protein: CASSPGGSTNEKLFF.